The sequence of this TCR beta chain was determined in a study of T cell responses to AZD1222 COVID-19 vaccine. Overall study findings and caveats: Just a handful of AZD1222 recipients tested seropositive at baseline.

The V gene's germline CDR1 is SQVTM and CDR2 ANQGSEA. With 4 bases removed from V and 2 bases from J, the gap between germline ends came to 12 bases. There are 13 residues in the CDR3. Remarks on this clone: Its antigen is not identified.

Method: immunoSEQ multiplex PCR; TCRdb's copy keeps in-frame clones and lacks some. The sample has around 75,000 clones, approximately 90% seen once; the top ten hold roughly 10%. The chain is built from TRBV29-1 and TRBJ2-7; D ambiguous. This material consisted of peripheral blood, taken 28 days after the second dose of the MenACWY control vaccine. The clonotype comes from an adult who received the MenACWY meningococcal vaccine as a control. The chain's CDR3 is CSVAGNLPYEQYF. The DNA for the CDR3 is TGCAGCGTTGCTGGTAATCTCCCCTACGAGCAGTACTTC.